This T cell receptor beta chain was identified during a study of control samples from healthy donors and cancer patients. Regarding this clone: Other nucleotide sequences in the sample specify the same CDR3.

V lost 3 bases and J 5 bases, leaving 5 bases between the germline ends. The CDR3 extends over 11 amino acids. Germline V gene sequence: CDR1 DFQATT, CDR2 SNEGSKA (reference sequence). Repertoires were generated with immunoSEQ multiplex PCR, while TCRdb's copy carries only in-frame clones and drops some. The ten most abundant clones cover less than 2.5% of a sample with fewer than 250,000 clones. The sequencing sample was made of blood. The origin of this receptor is a woman aged 30 to 39 in good health. V gene TRBV20-1 combines with J gene TRBJ1-5; D remains unclear. CDR3 loop: CSASGDQPQHF. The DNA of the CDR3 is TGCAGTGCTAGTGGCGATCAGCCCCAGCATTTT.